This record covers a single T cell receptor (beta chain). Its cognate antigen is unknown. Using its own MiXCR run on the 5' RACE reads, TCRdb lists one record per CDR3 protein. The profile shows some 320,000 distinct CDR3 sequences, more than 15% of them singletons. Trimming took off 5 bases at V and 2 bases at J, with 12 bases between the two ends. The germline CDR1 and CDR2 sequences are SGHNT and YYREEE (reference sequence). This CDR3 is 14 amino acids long. The sample comes from a study of T-cell memory formation after mild COVID-19. Findings and caveats of the study: Largely, contracting CD4+ clones fell within CM and EM, and contracting CD8+ clones within EMRA. Second-wave clones reaching peak frequency on day 37 lacked confirmed SARS-CoV-2 specificity.

The sequenced sample was PBMCs or a T cell subset sorted from them (not recorded which). This clonotype was obtained from a man between 18 and 29 years old who had mild COVID-19 (a few samples of this study predate the infection). Cell type and time point are not known. This rearrangement joins TRBV5-4 to TRBJ2-3; D not certain. DNA of the CDR3: TGTGCCAGCAGGGTGGCCCTCCTCACAGATACGCAGTATTTT. Protein: CASRVALLTDTQYF. Variable domain in full (rest from reference TRBV5-4 and TRBJ2-3): ETGVTQSPTHLIKTRGQQVTLRCSSQSGHNTVSWYQQALGQGPQFIFQYYREEENGRGNFPPRFSGLQFPNYSSELNVNALELDDSALYLCASRVALLTDTQYFGPGTRLTVL.